Below are 25 T cell receptor beta chains sequenced from a single sample in a study of blood T cell repertoires in COVID-19 (dated by TCRdb to about 2020). Library generation was performed with the immunoSEQ multiplex PCR assay. TCRdb obtained this table from immuneACCESS and retained in-frame rearrangements with V and J assigned. These tables miss some clones; where compared with another copy, unresolved V genes account for less than half of the shortfall, and the remainder is unexplained. For this sample there are about 180,000 clones; approximately 85% appear just once. The top ten constitute over 2.5% of the sample. The sequenced material came from peripheral blood. Source of these receptors: a man in his fifties or sixties with acute or convalescent COVID-19.

The chain links TRBV7-2 to TRBJ2-7, with TRBD1 as a possible D gene (7 bases). This CDR3 has 13 amino acids. Trimming left V 5 bases short and J 6 bases short, with 14 bases between. Germline values: CDR1 SGHTA, CDR2 FQGNSA. For the CDR3, the DNA is TGTGCCAGCAGCCCAGGGGGGTTGGGCGAGCAGTACTTC. Its translation is CASSPGGLGEQYF.

The rearrangement joins TRBV12-5 to TRBJ1-1; 11 positions agree with TRBD1. V was clipped by 5 bases and J by 4 bases; unmatched bases: 9. Germline V gene sequence: CDR1 LGHNT, CDR2 FRNRAP. This CDR3 has 16 residues. The CDR3 DNA reads as TGTGCTAGTGGTCCCTGGACAGGGGGCGTAGTCACTGAAGCTTTCTTT. Its protein product is CASGPWTGGVVTEAFF.

This clone has a single count. The V and J genes are TRBV2 and TRBJ2-2; TRBD2 matches 9 bases. V was clipped by 6 bases and J by 2 bases; unmatched bases: 7. The CDR3 extends over 16 amino acids. Germline V lookup: CDR1 SNHLY, CDR2 FYNNEI. DNA of the CDR3: TGTGCCAGCAGAGCGGGACTAGCCCTCAACACCGGGGAGCTGTTTTTT. Its translation: CASRAGLALNTGELFF.

The genes are TRBV7-2 and TRBJ2-2, with D hard to call. V lost 5 bases and J lost 4, with 11 bases in between. Germline CDR1 reads SGHTA; CDR2 reads FQGNSA. This CDR3 is built from 14 residues. CDR3 coding DNA: TGTGCCAGCAGCCCCCAACTCGTCACCGGGGAGCTGTTTTTT. Amino acid sequence: CASSPQLVTGELFF.

This sequence joins TRBV11-1 and TRBJ2-7, with 12 bases matching TRBD1. CDR1 SGHAT and CDR2 FQDESV come from the germline V gene (reference sequence). This CDR3 comprises 16 residues. The junction had 15 bases not matched to a gene; V was cut back by 8 bases and J by 7 bases. DNA for the CDR3: TGTGCCAGCTCACTCCGGGTGGGGACAGGGGGCCAAGAGCAGTACTTC. Its protein product is CASSLRVGTGGQEQYF.

This chain's CDR3 is CASSLRGWDRTSYEQYF. Written as DNA, the CDR3 is TGCGCCAGCAGCCTGCGGGGATGGGACAGGACGTCCTACGAGCAGTACTTC. V gene TRBV5-1 combines with J gene TRBJ2-7, with 8 positions matching TRBD1. The CDR3 contains 17 residues. Germline CDR1 is SGHRS and CDR2 is YFSETQ. The V gene end was trimmed by 4 bases and the J gene end by 1 base; junction bases not matched to a gene: 13.

The CDR3 DNA is TGTGCCAGCAGACCAGGGGGAGAGACCCAGTACTTC. Amino acid sequence: CASRPGGETQYF. The gene calls are TRBV28 and TRBJ2-5, with 7 bases lining up with TRBD1. Germline CDR1 and CDR2: MDHEN and SYDVKM. The CDR3 consists of 12 residues. Trimming removed 6 bases from V and 4 bases from J; junction bases left unmatched: 2.

The chain's CDR3 is CASSRGQAAYTDTQYF. CDR3 DNA sequence: TGTGCCAGCAGCCGCGGGCAGGCGGCATACACAGATACGCAGTATTTT. V is TRBV7-2 and J is TRBJ2-3; D may be TRBD2 (5 bases). The V end was cut by 5 bases, the J end by 2 bases, with 17 bases between. This CDR3 contains 16 residues. From germline, CDR1 is SGHTA and CDR2 FQGNSA.

The chain joins TRBV6-4 to TRBJ2-3, with 14 nucleotides matching TRBD2. CDR1 and CDR2 (germline): MRHNA, SNTAGT. The J segment lost 8 bases and the V segment lost 10 bases, leaving 11 bases of the junction unmatched. The CDR3 spans 15 residues. This chain's CDR3 is CATGTGTSGSGTQYF. The CDR3 coding sequence is TGTGCCACCGGGACCGGGACTAGCGGGAGCGGTACGCAGTATTTT.

The chain recombines TRBV28 with TRBJ2-2; 10 nucleotides line up with TRBD2. Germline CDR1 and CDR2: MDHEN and SYDVKM. The trim removed 3 bases at V and 3 bases at J, leaving 7 bases unmatched. The CDR3 length is 17 residues. The CDR3 loop is CASSFLSGRADTGELFF. The CDR3 bases are TGTGCCAGCAGTTTTTTAAGCGGGAGGGCCGACACCGGGGAGCTGTTTTTT.

The chain is built from TRBV7-9 and TRBJ2-3; D gene uncertain. This CDR3 is 13 amino acids long. In germline, CDR1 is SEHNR, CDR2 FQNEAQ (reference sequence). The V end lost 5 bases, the J end lost 0 bases, and 6 bases lay between the germline ends. The CDR3 DNA reads as TGTGCCAGCAGCCCCGGGAGCACAGATACGCAGTATTTT. It is translated as CASSPGSTDTQYF.

The CDR3 bases are TGTGCCAGCAGGCGTGGTGGACTCTTCCTCTACGAGCAGTACTTC. Protein product: CASRRGGLFLYEQYF. The chain joins TRBV6-5 to TRBJ2-7; maybe TRBD2 (5 bases). Deletions cut 6 bases from V and 3 bases from J, with 18 bases between. The germline V gene encodes CDR1 MNHEY and CDR2 SVGAGI. The CDR3 runs 15 residues.

J is TRBJ2-7 and V is TRBV29-1, with TRBD2 matching over 9 bases. In germline, CDR1 is SQVTM, CDR2 ANQGSEA. CDR3 length: 14 amino acids. J lost 4 bases, V lost 1 base, and 5 bases had no gene match. CDR3 DNA: TGCAGCGTTGAAGGGTCTAGCGGGGCTTACGAGCAGTACTTC. Its translation is CSVEGSSGAYEQYF.

This clone was observed a single time. The rearrangement uses TRBV5-1 and TRBJ2-5; D gene uncertain. Trimming cost V 1 base and J 5 bases, with 9 bases left between them. Germline-derived CDR1 and CDR2 are SGHRS and YFSETQ. CDR3 size: 13 residues. The DNA of the CDR3 is TGCGCCAGCAGCTTGAGCTGGCGGGAGACCCAGTACTTC. Protein product: CASSLSWRETQYF.

The rearrangement joins TRBV11-3 to TRBJ2-6; D possibly corresponds to TRBD2 (5 bases). V lost 4 bases to trimming and J lost 7 bases, with 5 bases between them. This CDR3 comprises 12 residues. The germline V gene has CDR1 SGHNT and CDR2 YENEEA. The CDR3 region is CASSSGANVLTF. The DNA for the CDR3 is TGTGCCAGCAGCTCGGGAGCCAACGTCCTGACTTTC.

This chain connects TRBV19 to TRBJ2-4; TRBD1 is a possible D gene (5 bases). The CDR3 spans 16 residues. Germline V CDR1 and CDR2: LNHDA, SQIVND (reference sequence). V lost 5 bases and J lost 0, with 14 bases in between. CDR3 sequence (DNA): TGTGCCAGTAGTCCCTCAGGGCAAGTAGCCAAAAACATTCAGTACTTC. The encoded protein is CASSPSGQVAKNIQYF.

CDR3 protein: CASSFLAGGTYEQYF. The CDR3 bases are TGTGCCAGCAGTTTCCTAGCGGGAGGTACCTACGAGCAGTACTTC. The chain joins TRBV27 to TRBJ2-7; 11 nucleotides match TRBD2. The germline V gene has CDR1 MNHEY and CDR2 SMNVEV (reference sequence). Trimming at V came to 3 bases and at J to 2 bases, leaving 3 bases not matched to a gene. CDR3 length: 15 residues.

The V and J genes are TRBV4-3 and TRBJ2-7; tentatively, D is TRBD2 (7 bases). From germline, CDR1 is LGHNA and CDR2 YSLEER. V lost 1 base, J lost 4 bases, and 14 bases lay in between. The CDR3 contains 15 residues. The CDR3 here is CASSQARGGQYEQYF. The CDR3 bases are TGCGCCAGCAGCCAAGCGAGGGGGGGTCAGTACGAGCAGTACTTC.

The V and J genes are TRBV9 and TRBJ2-7; a weak D match, TRBD2 (7 bases). The CDR3 has 15 amino acids. Trimming removed 4 bases at V and 5 bases at J, with 19 bases between. CDR1 is SGDLS and CDR2 is YYNGEE in the germline V gene. The CDR3 is CASSPEGGGIHEQYF. The DNA for the CDR3 is TGTGCCAGCAGCCCCGAGGGGGGAGGGATCCACGAGCAGTACTTC.

This CDR3 reads CASSAAGTGFQDTQYF. The CDR3 DNA sequence: TGTGCCAGCAGCGCCGCCGGGACAGGGTTTCAAGATACGCAGTATTTT. V usage is TRBV9 and J usage is TRBJ2-3, with TRBD1 matching 9 bases. This CDR3 has 16 amino acids. The germline V gene encodes CDR1 SGDLS and CDR2 YYNGEE. The V and J ends lost 3 bases and 5 bases, in that order; junction bases with no gene match: 10.

The V call is TRBV12-3 or TRBV12-4, the J call TRBJ2-5; the D is unclear. The CDR3 is 13 residues long. With 5 bases removed from V and 4 bases from J, the gap between germline ends came to 11 bases. The CDR3 sequence is CASSLPPGETQYF. The CDR3 DNA follows: TGTGCCAGCAGTCTTCCCCCGGGAGAGACCCAGTACTTC.

The chain is built from TRBV28 and TRBJ2-7; 9 bases match TRBD1. The trim removed 6 bases at V and 3 bases at J, leaving 6 bases unmatched. This CDR3 has 14 residues. Germline values: CDR1 MDHEN, CDR2 SYDVKM. CDR3 sequence reads: CASSEPGQGYEQYF. DNA for the CDR3: TGTGCCAGCAGCGAACCGGGACAGGGCTACGAGCAGTACTTC.

The rearrangement uses TRBV5-1 and TRBJ2-5; TRBD2 matches at 14 bases. The V gene end was trimmed by 8 bases and the J gene end by 5 bases; junction bases not matched to a gene: 8. Germline values: CDR1 SGHRS, CDR2 YFSETQ. The length of the CDR3 is 15 residues. In DNA, the CDR3 is TGCGCCAGTTCCGGGACTAGCGGGGGTAGGGAGACCCAGTACTTC. Its protein product is CASSGTSGGRETQYF.

This clone has just a few counts. V and J are TRBV7-9 and TRBJ2-7, with D possibly being TRBD1 (5 bases). Trimming removed 4 bases from V and 5 bases from J, with 12 bases in between. There are 13 residues in the CDR3. Germline V gives CDR1 SEHNR, CDR2 FQNEAQ (reference sequence). The CDR3 DNA is TGTGCCAGCAGCTCAGGCAGGGTTAACGAGCAGTACTTC. It encodes CASSSGRVNEQYF.

The rearrangement links TRBV7-2 to TRBJ2-7; 7 bases map to TRBD2. The length of the CDR3 is 13 residues. Looked up from germline, CDR1 is SGHTA and CDR2 is FQGNSA. J was trimmed by 2 bases and V by 5 bases; bases with no gene match: 3. The CDR3 DNA reads as TGTGCCAGCAGCGGGGGACTACCCTACGAGCAGTACTTC. It yields the protein CASSGGLPYEQYF.